What follows is one T cell receptor beta chain and its context. Its antigen has not been determined. Base qualities are not at hand, and no much larger clone is one base apart. Genomic DNA was extracted from sorted cells for sequencing of the TCRbeta CDR3 region. The immunoSEQ Assay was used to sequence the TCRbeta CDR3 regions. TCRdb's version of the immuneACCESS table is confined to in-frame rearrangements and falls short of the full clone set. An unresolved V gene accounts for under half of the shortfall where checked; the remainder is of unknown origin. In all, the sample holds 49,000 or so clones, and around 84% of those were seen once. In total, the top ten clones hold 2% to 3% of the sample. The entry originates in a study of OX40 agonist ivuxolimab in advanced cancers. Background for the entire study: Ivuxolimab was a fully human IgG2 agonistic monoclonal antibody targeting the costimulatory receptor OX40 (CD134). Intravenous ivuxolimab was administered to patients every 2 weeks at six dose levels: 0.01, 0.1, 0.3, 1.5, 3 and 10 mg/kg. Of the approximately 54 patients in dose escalation, some 20 had hepatocellular carcinoma, some 15 had melanoma, 9 had renal cell carcinoma and 9 had head and neck cancer. In the dose-escalation cohort, around 80% of patients were male, and the mean age was 60 years with a range of roughly 20 to 80. Patients were allowed to have had prior anti-PD-1, anti-PD-L1 or anti-CTLA-4 therapy, and 30% to 40% of the dose-escalation patients had previously received checkpoint inhibitors. Partial responses occurred in three dose-escalation patients, of whom one had hepatocellular carcinoma and two had cutaneous melanoma. The point of sequencing TCRbeta in the periphery was to test whether ivuxolimab changed TCR sequence diversity and drove clonal T-cell expansion. The monotherapy dose-escalation portion (N ≈ 55 patients) of the phase I ivuxolimab trial is reported in the paper. What the research found in general, with its limitations: Which antigens the clonally expanded peripheral T cells were specific for was not determined. After ivuxolimab, expanded clones were on average more numerous among CD8+ T cells than among CD4+ T cells. Partial responders in the 0.1-3.0 mg/kg groups had among the lowest normalized peripheral clonal expansion, especially among CD8+ T cells. Low levels of normalized T-cell clonal expansion were also seen in some nonresponding patients. At doses of 0.1 to 3.0 mg/kg, clonal expansion of both CD4+ and CD8+ T cells in blood was seen between baseline and week 6.

Trimming removed 3 bases from V and 3 bases from J, leaving 19 bases between the germline ends. Including cysteine and phenylalanine, the CDR3 has 16 amino acids. Here the CDR3 DNA is all that survives: 48 bases in frame from base 1. The germline V gene supplies CDR1 SGHRS and CDR2 YFSETQ. Patients with a history of autoimmune disease or receiving systemic immunosuppression were excluded from the trial. Peripheral blood for TCR sequencing was drawn from every dose cohort at baseline, at cycle 4 day 1 and at cycle 7 day 1. Samples were obtained from an open-label, multicenter, first-in-human phase I dose-escalation trial of ivuxolimab. Adults with locally advanced or metastatic melanoma, renal cell carcinoma, hepatocellular carcinoma or head and neck squamous cell carcinoma were enrolled in the trial. Before TCR sequencing, CD4+ and CD8+ T cells were separately sorted from peripheral blood.

Here the sequenced sample was CD4+ or CD8+ T cells sorted from blood, taken in a trial of the OX40 agonist ivuxolimab. The sequence derives from an adult with an advanced solid tumor such as melanoma, head and neck, liver or kidney cancer. This chain joins TRBV5-1 to TRBJ2-7; possibly the D gene is TRBD1, per 6 matching bases. The bases are TGCGCCAGCAGCTCATACAGGGCCCCCTCACACTACGAGCAGTACTTC. It specifies CASSSYRAPSHYEQYF.